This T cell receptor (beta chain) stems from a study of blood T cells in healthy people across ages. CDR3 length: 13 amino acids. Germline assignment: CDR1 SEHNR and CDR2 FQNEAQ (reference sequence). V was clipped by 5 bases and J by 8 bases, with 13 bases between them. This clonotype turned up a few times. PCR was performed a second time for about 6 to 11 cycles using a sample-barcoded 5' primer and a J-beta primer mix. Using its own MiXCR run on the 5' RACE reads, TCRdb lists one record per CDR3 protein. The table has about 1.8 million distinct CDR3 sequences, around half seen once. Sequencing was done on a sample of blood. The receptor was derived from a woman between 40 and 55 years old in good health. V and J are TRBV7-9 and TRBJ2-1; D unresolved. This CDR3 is CASSPRLVHEQFF. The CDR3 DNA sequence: TGTGCCAGCAGCCCAAGACTTGTGCATGAGCAGTTCTTC. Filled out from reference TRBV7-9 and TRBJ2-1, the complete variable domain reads DTGVSQNPRHKITKRGQNVTFRCDPISEHNRLYWYRQTLGQGPEFLTYFQNEAQLEKSRLLSDRFSAERPKGSFSTLEIQRTEQGDSAMYLCASSPRLVHEQFFGPGTRLTVL.